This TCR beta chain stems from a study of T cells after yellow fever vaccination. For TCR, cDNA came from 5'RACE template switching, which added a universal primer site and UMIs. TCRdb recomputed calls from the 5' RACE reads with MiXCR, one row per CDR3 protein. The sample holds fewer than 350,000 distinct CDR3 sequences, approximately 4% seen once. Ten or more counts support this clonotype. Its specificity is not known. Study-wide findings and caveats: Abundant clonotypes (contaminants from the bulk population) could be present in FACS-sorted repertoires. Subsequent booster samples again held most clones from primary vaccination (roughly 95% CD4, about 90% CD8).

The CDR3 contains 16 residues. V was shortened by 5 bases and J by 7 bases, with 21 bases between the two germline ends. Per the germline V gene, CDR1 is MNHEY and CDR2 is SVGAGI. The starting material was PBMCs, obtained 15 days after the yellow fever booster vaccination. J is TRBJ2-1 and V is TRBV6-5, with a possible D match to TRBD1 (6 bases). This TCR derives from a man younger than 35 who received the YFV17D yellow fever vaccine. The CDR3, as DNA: TGTGCCAGCAGTCTAAATTTAGGGGGTCGTCGGAATGAGCAGTTCTTC. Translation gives CASSLNLGGRRNEQFF.